The 9 T cell receptor beta chains in this list originate from one sample, sequenced in a study of T-cell memory formation after mild COVID-19. MiXCR, run by TCRdb on the 5' RACE reads, gives a single entry per CDR3 protein. The table shows roughly 380,000 distinct CDR3 sequences, with around 28% occurring only once. Sequenced sample: PBMCs or a T cell subset sorted from them (not recorded which). Source of these receptors: an adult woman who had mild COVID-19 (a few samples of this study predate the infection). Cell type and time point are not known.

The sample holds a few counts of this clonotype. The chain carries TRBV18 and TRBJ2-2, with 7 bases identical to TRBD2. This CDR3 region has 15 residues. Germline assignment: CDR1 KGHSH and CDR2 LQKENI. The V gene end was trimmed by 4 bases and the J gene end by 6 bases; junction bases not matched to a gene: 8. CDR3 sequence: CASSQFQRDPGELFF. CDR3 coding DNA: TGTGCCAGCTCACAATTTCAGCGGGACCCCGGGGAGCTGTTTTTT.

The table lists this clonotype with many counts. The chain links TRBV6-5 to TRBJ2-3; 10 nucleotides match TRBD2. V lost 6 bases to trimming and J lost 0 bases; unmatched junction nucleotides: 6. Per germline, CDR1 MNHEY and CDR2 SVGAGI. The CDR3 spans 16 residues. CDR3 amino acids: CASRSTSGRSTDTQYF. CDR3 nucleotides: TGTGCCAGCAGGTCGACTAGCGGGCGCAGCACAGATACGCAGTATTTT.

The rearrangement uses TRBV7-9 and TRBJ2-7; no clear D gene. Germline loops: CDR1 SEHNR, CDR2 FQNEAQ (reference sequence). This CDR3 spans 14 amino acids. V was trimmed by 5 bases and J by 3 bases, leaving 14 bases between them. The CDR3 is CASSPRRGSYEQYF. Written as DNA, the CDR3 is TGTGCCAGCAGCCCCCGACGAGGTAGCTACGAGCAGTACTTC.

The chain combines TRBV11-3 with TRBJ2-1, with D perhaps matching TRBD2 (6 bases). The germline CDR1 and CDR2 sequences are SGHNT and YENEEA. This CDR3 has 15 residues. Deletions cut 2 bases from V and 4 bases from J, with 12 bases between. CDR3 region: CASSLKGGHYNEQFF. CDR3 bases: TGTGCCAGCAGCTTAAAGGGAGGCCATTACAATGAGCAGTTCTTC.

The chain employs TRBV12-3 or TRBV12-4 and TRBJ2-1; 8 positions match TRBD2. The CDR3 sequence is 14 residues long. V dropped 4 bases and J dropped 8; count of bases not matched to a gene: 7. The CDR3 DNA reads as TGTGCCAGCAGTTACGGGGGGGCGGAGGATGAGCAGTTCTTC. As protein: CASSYGGAEDEQFF.

CDR3 sequence: CASSLGDSTGELFF. DNA of the CDR3: TGCGCCAGCAGCTTGGGGGACAGCACCGGGGAGCTGTTTTTT. This sequence joins TRBV5-1 and TRBJ2-2, with 7 bases matching TRBD1. Germline trimming cut 0 bases from V and 4 bases from J; bases unmatched to any gene: 0. The CDR3 covers 14 residues. Germline CDR1 reads SGHRS; CDR2 reads YFSETQ.

This clonotype was recorded a few times. The chain employs TRBV5-1 and TRBJ1-1, with D perhaps TRBD1 (6 bases). The V gene lost 0 bases and the J gene lost 1 base, with 7 bases spanning the gap. From germline, CDR1 is SGHRS and CDR2 YFSETQ. The CDR3 sequence is 14 residues long. CDR3 in DNA: TGCGCCAGCAGCTTGGACAGGGAGAACACTGAAGCTTTCTTT. Translation gives CASSLDRENTEAFF.

J is TRBJ2-4 and V is TRBV6-5; D gene unclear. Looked up from germline, CDR1 is MNHEY and CDR2 is SVGAGI. Trimming cost V 6 bases and J 0 bases, with 15 bases left between them. This CDR3 region has 16 residues. CDR3 amino acids: CASSQDAYLAKNIQYF. In DNA, the CDR3 is TGTGCCAGCAGCCAGGACGCATATCTAGCCAAAAACATTCAGTACTTC.

This chain joins TRBV2 and TRBJ2-7; 7 bases are a match to TRBD1. Trimming removed 6 bases from V and 0 bases from J; junction bases left unmatched: 5. The CDR3 sequence is 14 residues long. CDR1 is SNHLY, CDR2 FYNNEI, per germline. The CDR3 reads CASRTGTDSYEQYF. The CDR3, as DNA: TGTGCCAGCAGAACCGGGACAGACTCCTACGAGCAGTACTTC.